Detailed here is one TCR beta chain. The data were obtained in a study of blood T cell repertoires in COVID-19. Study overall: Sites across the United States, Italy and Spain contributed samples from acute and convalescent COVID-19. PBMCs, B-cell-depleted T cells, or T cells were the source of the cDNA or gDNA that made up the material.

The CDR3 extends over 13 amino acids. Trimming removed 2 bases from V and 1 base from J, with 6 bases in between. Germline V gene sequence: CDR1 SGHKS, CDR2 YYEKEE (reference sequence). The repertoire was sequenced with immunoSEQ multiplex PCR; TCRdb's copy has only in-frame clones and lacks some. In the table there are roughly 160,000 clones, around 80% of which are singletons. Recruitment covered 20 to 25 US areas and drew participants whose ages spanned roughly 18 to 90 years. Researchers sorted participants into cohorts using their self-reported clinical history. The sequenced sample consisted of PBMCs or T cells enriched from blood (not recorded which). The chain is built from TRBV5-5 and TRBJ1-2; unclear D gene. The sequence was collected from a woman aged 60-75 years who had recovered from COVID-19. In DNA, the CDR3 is TGTGCCAGCAGCTTCTTAATTAACTATGGCTACACCTTC. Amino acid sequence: CASSFLINYGYTF.